This entry lists 5 T cell receptor beta chains sequenced from one sample in a study of blood T cells in healthy people across ages (dated by TCRdb to 2013 to 2016). Library prep was done by 5' RACE. TCRdb shows the sequencer as Illumina HiSeq 2500. A second PCR of about 7 to 12 cycles was run with a J-beta primer mix and a sample-barcoded 5' primer. TCRdb reprocessing: public reads trimmed at Q25 with fastp, clones called with MiXCR, in-frame beta chains kept. Identical CDR3 protein sequences are pooled into one entry, listed with their most common genes and DNA. This sample is represented by 550,000 to 750,000 distinct CDR3 sequences; around 21% of them were singletons. The top ten hold approximately 3.7% of the sample. Sequences were obtained from blood. Every receptor here comes from a man between 65 and 85 years old in good health.

This clonotype occurred a few times. The genes are TRBV5-6 and TRBJ2-2; TRBD2 matches at 9 bases. Germline V gene data show CDR1 as SGHDT and CDR2 as YYEEEE. The CDR3 loop spans 17 amino acids. V was clipped by 3 bases and J by 4 bases; unmatched bases: 10. The CDR3 DNA is TGTGCCAGCAGCTCAGAGAGGGCAGCGGGAGGCACCGGGGAGCTGTTTTTT. This translates into CASSSERAAGGTGELFF.

This clonotype was observed at least ten times. The chain links TRBV3-1 to TRBJ2-7; TRBD2 agrees at 9 bases. Trimming took 2 bases from V and 3 from J; bases not matched to a gene: 2. The CDR3 covers 14 residues. Germline loops: CDR1 LGHDT, CDR2 YNNKEL (reference sequence). CDR3 amino acids: CASSQSSGSYEQYF. DNA of the CDR3: TGTGCCAGCAGCCAAAGTAGCGGGAGCTACGAGCAGTACTTC.

V usage is TRBV20-1 and J usage is TRBJ2-7; D tentatively fits TRBD1 or TRBD2 (5 bases each). Germline V gene lookup returns CDR1 DFQATT and CDR2 SNEGSKA (reference sequence). This CDR3 has 11 amino acids. V was clipped by 6 bases and J by 3 bases, with 9 bases between them. CDR3 sequence reads: CSAGTFYEQYF. The CDR3 coding sequence is TGCAGTGCCGGGACCTTCTACGAGCAGTACTTC.

The chain carries TRBV28 and TRBJ2-2, with D tentatively TRBD2 (5 bases). V was clipped by 6 bases and J by 5 bases, with 19 bases between them. The CDR3 sequence is 16 residues long. Germline values: CDR1 MDHEN, CDR2 SYDVKM. CDR3 sequence reads: CASRTVGERLTGELFF. The CDR3 region has the DNA TGTGCCAGCAGAACCGTCGGGGAGAGGTTGACCGGGGAGCTGTTTTTT.

This chain links TRBV10-3 with TRBJ2-5; D remains ambiguous. The end of the DNA is better explained by TRBJ2-7, so the J call may be wrong. CDR3 length equals 11 residues. Germline CDR1 is ENHRY and CDR2 is SYGVKD. The CDR3 nucleotides read TGTGCCATCGGTAACAACTACGAGCAGTACTTC. Amino acid sequence: CAIGNNYEQYF.